This T cell receptor beta chain was identified during a study of T cell repertoires in cytomegalovirus infection. Each CDR3 protein is one row after TCRdb ran MiXCR on the reads. The sample lists around 900,000 distinct CDR3 sequences, around a third seen once, with 11% to 15% in the top ten. In regard to this clonotype: Its antigen is currently unknown.

CDR1 is MGHRA, CDR2 YSYEKL, per germline. The V end lost 3 bases, the J end lost 2 bases, and 10 bases lay between the germline ends. The CDR3 spans 14 residues. This clonotype was sampled from a human donor in good health (CMV status not recorded). Some clones in this sample may be carry-over from other donors' samples. The J gene is TRBJ2-5, the V gene TRBV4-1, with D perhaps TRBD1 or TRBD2 (5 bases each). The sequencing here drew on cultured CD8+ T cells from PBMCs, taken from culture after CMV antigen stimulation. The CDR3 protein is CASSHGTVQETQYF. CDR3 bases: TGCGCCAGCAGCCACGGGACGGTTCAAGAGACCCAGTACTTC.